This T cell receptor beta chain was recovered during a study of T cell responses to AZD1222 COVID-19 vaccine. General study results and limits: Donors were chiefly white British, with a greater number of females, and clonal diversity was perhaps underestimated. Spike-specific TCR breadth and depth rose after two AZD1222 doses.

On this clone: Its antigen is unidentified.

The CDR3 covers 16 residues. V was cut by 4 bases and J by 6 bases, with 20 bases left in between. Germline lookup yields CDR1 SGDLS and CDR2 YYNGEE. This table comes from immunoSEQ multiplex PCR, and its TCRdb copy is limited to in-frame clones, with some not included. The sample yields about 270,000 clones, 94% seen once. Specimen: peripheral blood, collected 28 days after the second AZD1222 dose. The source is an adult who received the AZD1222 COVID-19 vaccine. The chain uses TRBV9 and TRBJ2-1; TRBD1 might be the D (6 bases). CDR3 sequence reads: CASSPLAGTLGNEQFF. The CDR3 DNA reads TGTGCCAGCAGCCCGCTCGCCGGGACACTCGGCAATGAGCAGTTCTTC.